These T cell receptor beta chains were read from a single sample in a study of CD8 T cells in ankylosing spondylitis. TCRdb reprocessed the 5' RACE reads with MiXCR, giving one entry per CDR3 protein. The table records 150,000 to 200,000 distinct CDR3 sequences, around a sixth of them present only once. The sequenced sample was blood, either unsorted or a sorted T cell fraction (not recorded which). These receptors were obtained from a male donor aged 5-29 years with ankylosing spondylitis or in good health (not recorded which). The CDR3 runs from the conserved cysteine through the conserved F or W. Fields, in order: V gene, clone size, J gene, D gene, CDR3 protein, CDR3 DNA. D genes are given only for firm matches. Size values are once, few and many counts, or a class for expanded clones, and some rows have none.

TRBV11-3	many	TRBJ2-5	TRBD2	CASSRLAETQYF	TGTGCCAGCAGCCGACTAGCAGAGACCCAGTACTTC
TRBV3-1	few	TRBJ2-7	TRBD2	CASSQGLAVSYEQYF	TGTGCCAGCAGCCAAGGACTAGCGGTCTCCTACGAGCAGTACTTC
TRBV27	many	TRBJ2-6	NA	CASSLIGGSNSGANVLTF	TGTGCCAGCAGTTTAATCGGGGGATCCAACTCTGGGGCCAACGTCCTGACTTTC
TRBV19	many	TRBJ2-7	NA	CASSLGDATYEQYF	TGTGCCAGTAGTCTCGGGGACGCCACCTACGAGCAGTACTTC
TRBV20-1	many	TRBJ2-1	NA	CSARDLGGPYNEQFF	TGCAGTGCTAGAGATTTGGGGGGACCCTACAATGAGCAGTTCTTC
TRBV20-1	many	TRBJ2-1	TRBD2	CSAKSQGLALNNEQFF	TGCAGTGCTAAGAGCCAGGGACTAGCACTTAACAATGAGCAGTTCTTC
TRBV20-1	many	TRBJ2-6	NA	CSARIDSGANVLTF	TGCAGTGCTAGGATCGACTCTGGGGCCAACGTCCTGACTTTC
TRBV7-6	few	TRBJ2-1	TRBD2	CASSKNPLTSGNNEQFF	TGTGCCAGCAGCAAAAACCCGCTGACTAGCGGGAACAATGAGCAGTTCTTC
TRBV7-9	many	TRBJ2-5	TRBD2	CASSLGGLAGPTRETQYF	TGTGCCAGCAGCTTAGGAGGACTAGCGGGACCAACCCGGGAGACCCAGTACTTC
TRBV2	many	TRBJ1-2	NA	CASSEETEYGYTF	TGTGCCAGCAGTGAGGAGACAGAATATGGCTACACCTTC
TRBV6-5	NA	TRBJ1-1	NA	CASTGTDGAFF	TGTGCCAGCACCGGGACGGATGGAGCTTTCTTT
TRBV6-2/TRBV6-3	many	TRBJ2-7	NA	CASSYREWQYF	TGTGCCAGCAGTTACAGGGAATGGCAGTACTTC
TRBV20-1	many	TRBJ2-7	TRBD2	CSAYTSGSPYEQYF	TGCAGTGCGTACACTAGCGGGAGTCCCTACGAGCAGTACTTC
TRBV5-1	many	TRBJ1-4	NA	CASREGQTNEKLFF	TGCGCCAGCAGGGAAGGACAGACCAATGAAAAACTGTTTTTT
TRBV6-5	many	TRBJ2-1	TRBD2	CASSYGPGRGQFF	TGTGCCAGCAGTTACGGACCCGGGAGGGGGCAGTTCTTC
TRBV29-1	NA	TRBJ2-3	TRBD2	CSAPREAGGYTQYF	TGCAGCGCTCCGCGGGAGGCGGGTGGGTATACGCAGTATTTT
TRBV12-3/TRBV12-4	many	TRBJ2-2	NA	CASSFGSDTGELFF	TGTGCCAGCAGTTTTGGTAGCGACACCGGGGAGCTGTTTTTT
TRBV6-2/TRBV6-3	few	TRBJ1-1	TRBD1	CASQGTDPSTEAFF	TGTGCCAGCCAAGGGACAGATCCAAGCACTGAAGCTTTCTTT
TRBV15	many	TRBJ2-1	TRBD2	CATSRDSSLSGRSGNEQFF	TGTGCCACCAGCAGAGATTCCTCCCTCAGCGGGAGGTCCGGCAATGAGCAGTTCTTC
TRBV18	NA	TRBJ1-5	NA	CASSPGGGSYQPQHF	TGTGCCAGCTCACCGGGTGGGGGATCCTATCAGCCCCAGCATTTT
TRBV7-9	many	TRBJ2-1	NA	CASSTNINEQFF	TGTGCCAGCAGCACCAATATCAATGAGCAGTTCTTC
TRBV2	few	TRBJ2-3	TRBD1	CASSDGDRESDTQYF	TGTGCCAGCAGTGATGGGGACAGGGAGAGTGATACGCAGTATTTT
TRBV11-2	NA	TRBJ2-2	NA	CASSTYRTAANTGELFF	TGTGCCAGCAGCACATACAGGACCGCGGCGAACACCGGGGAGCTGTTTTTT
TRBV7-7	many	TRBJ2-1	TRBD2	CASSSGLAGVSEQFF	TGTGCCAGCAGCTCGGGACTAGCGGGAGTTAGTGAGCAGTTCTTC
TRBV20-1	NA	TRBJ2-7	TRBD2	CSARGAPSGSSYEQYF	TGCAGTGCTAGGGGGGCGCCTAGCGGGAGCTCCTACGAGCAGTACTTC
TRBV5-1	many	TRBJ2-7	TRBD2	CASSVAGSYEQYF	TGCGCCAGCAGCGTAGCGGGCTCCTACGAGCAGTACTTC
TRBV7-2	many	TRBJ2-2	NA	CASSLGSPANTGELFF	TGTGCCAGCAGCTTAGGGTCCCCGGCGAACACCGGGGAGCTGTTTTTT
TRBV5-1	many	TRBJ2-2	NA	CASSLAGVAIANTGELFF	TGCGCCAGCAGCTTGGCCGGTGTCGCGATCGCGAACACCGGGGAGCTGTTTTTT
TRBV5-1	once	TRBJ2-1	TRBD2	CASMPGLAGVIGNEQFF	TGCGCCAGCATGCCGGGACTAGCGGGAGTTATTGGTAATGAGCAGTTCTTC
TRBV4-1	many	TRBJ2-3	NA	CASSQEGAVTSTDTQYF	TGCGCCAGCAGCCAAGAAGGTGCGGTGACTAGCACAGATACGCAGTATTTT
TRBV5-6	NA	TRBJ2-1	NA	CASSSTPTIYNEQFF	TGTGCCAGCAGCTCGACTCCGACCATCTACAATGAGCAGTTCTTC
TRBV11-2	many	TRBJ2-5	NA	CASSPIQGRETQYF	TGTGCCAGCAGCCCAATACAGGGTCGTGAGACCCAGTACTTC
TRBV2	many	TRBJ2-7	TRBD1	CASRDRLYEQYF	TGTGCCAGCCGGGACAGGCTCTACGAGCAGTACTTC
TRBV7-2	few	TRBJ2-1	NA	CASSLGWGRNEQFF	TGTGCCAGCAGCTTAGGGTGGGGGCGAAATGAGCAGTTCTTC
TRBV10-1	few	TRBJ2-2	NA	CASSLEATATGELFF	TGCGCCAGCAGCCTCGAAGCGACAGCAACCGGGGAGCTGTTTTTT
TRBV6-6	many	TRBJ2-1	NA	CAGGAGSSYNEQFF	TGTGCCGGGGGGGCGGGGAGCTCCTACAATGAGCAGTTCTTC
TRBV12-3/TRBV12-4	many	TRBJ1-6	NA	CASSLRHSPLHF	TGTGCCAGCAGTTTGCGTCATTCACCCCTCCACTTT
TRBV20-1	many	TRBJ2-3	TRBD1	CSAKTGDTQYF	TGCAGTGCGAAGACAGGGGATACGCAGTATTTT
TRBV10-1	NA	TRBJ2-1	NA	CASGDYDEQFF	TGCGCCAGCGGGGATTATGATGAGCAGTTCTTC
TRBV12-3/TRBV12-4	many	TRBJ2-1	TRBD2	CASSAGLAGGSIGEQFF	TGTGCCAGCAGCGCAGGGCTAGCGGGAGGGTCGATAGGCGAGCAGTTCTTC
TRBV20-1	many	TRBJ2-2	NA	CSARDSGRTWTGELFF	TGCAGTGCTAGAGATTCGGGCAGAACCTGGACCGGGGAGCTGTTTTTT